The source of this T cell receptor beta chain is a study of control samples from healthy donors and cancer patients. This clone was seen a single time. V was clipped by 5 bases and J by 3 bases, with 14 bases between them. CDR3 length equals 14 residues. Germline V gene lookup returns CDR1 PRHDT and CDR2 FYEKMQ (reference sequence). TCRdb keeps only in-frame clones here, not all; method: immunoSEQ multiplex PCR. Counted here are fewer than 95,000 clones, about 83% occurring once; the ten biggest clones make up around 2.1%. Sequencing was done on a sample of blood. This chain uses TRBV13 with TRBJ2-7; tentatively, D is TRBD2 (6 bases). The receptor was derived from a woman in her 40s in good health. In nucleotides, the CDR3 is TGTGCCAGCAGCGCGAAGTGGGGGGTCTACGAGCAGTACTTC. This sequence encodes CASSAKWGVYEQYF.